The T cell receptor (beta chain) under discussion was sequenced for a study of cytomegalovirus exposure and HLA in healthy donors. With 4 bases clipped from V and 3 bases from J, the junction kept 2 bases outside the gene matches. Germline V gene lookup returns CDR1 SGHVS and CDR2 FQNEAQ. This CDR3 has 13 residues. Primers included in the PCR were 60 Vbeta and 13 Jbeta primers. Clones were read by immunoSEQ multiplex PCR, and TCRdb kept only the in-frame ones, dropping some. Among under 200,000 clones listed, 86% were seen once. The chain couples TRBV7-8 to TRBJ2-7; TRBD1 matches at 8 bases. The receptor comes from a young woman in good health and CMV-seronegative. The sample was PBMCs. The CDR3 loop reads CASSSQGVYEQYF. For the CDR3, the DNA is TGTGCCAGCAGCTCACAGGGGGTCTACGAGCAGTACTTC.